This T cell receptor (beta chain) stems from a study of technical replicates of blood from a handful of donors. Method: immunoSEQ multiplex PCR; TCRdb's copy keeps in-frame clones and lacks some. The sample has about 81,000 clones, approximately 96% seen once; the top ten hold around 0.2%. V dropped 6 bases and J dropped 6; count of bases not matched to a gene: 8. CDR3 length equals 13 residues. CDR1 is MDHEN and CDR2 is SYDVKM in the germline V gene. V gene TRBV28 combines with J gene TRBJ2-7; 7 nucleotides agree with TRBD2. This TCR was recovered from a human donor in good health. Sequencing used T cells isolated from PBMCs. CDR3 sequence (DNA): TGTGCCAGCAGCCCTCCGGGGGAGGGCGAGCAGTACTTC. It yields the protein CASSPPGEGEQYF.